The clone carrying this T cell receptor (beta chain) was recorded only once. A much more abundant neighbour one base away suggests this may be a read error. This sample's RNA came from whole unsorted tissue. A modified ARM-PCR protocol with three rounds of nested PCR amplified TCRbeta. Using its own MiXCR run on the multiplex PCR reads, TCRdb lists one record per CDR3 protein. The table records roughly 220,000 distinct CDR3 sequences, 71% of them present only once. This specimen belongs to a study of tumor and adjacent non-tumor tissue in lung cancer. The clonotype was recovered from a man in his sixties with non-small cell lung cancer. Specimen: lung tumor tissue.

CDR3 residues: CASSPDKFGTVEVYF. DNA for the CDR3: TGTGCCAGCAGTCCTGACAAATTTGGGACAGTGGAGGTGTACTTC. The gene calls are TRBV12-3 or TRBV12-4 and TRBJ2-4, with TRBD1 matching over 7 bases. Unmatched junction bases numbered 19, after V lost 5 bases and J lost 15 bases. The CDR3 contains 15 residues.